This T cell receptor beta chain was observed in a study of blood T cell repertoires in COVID-19. This clone was detected once. After removal of 4 bases from V and 3 bases from J, the junction contained 11 bases not matched to a gene. The CDR3 loop spans 16 amino acids. In germline, CDR1 is MDHEN, CDR2 SYDVKM. Methods used by the authors: How many nucleated cells were present was estimated from reference gene primer amplification. Only in-frame clones appear in the TCRdb table, and some are missing; sequencing was by immunoSEQ multiplex PCR. V, J and clone size were drawn from that table, and D and trimming were deduced from the DNA. The sample records some 170,000 clones, 70% to 85% being singletons.

The J gene is TRBJ2-7, the V gene TRBV28, with 8 bases fitting TRBD1. Sequencing input: PBMCs or T cells enriched from blood (not recorded which). This sequence originates from a man aged 45-65 years who had recovered from COVID-19. The CDR3 region is CASSSPGGTGIYEQYF. The CDR3 nucleotides are TGTGCCAGCAGTTCCCCGGGCGGGACAGGTATCTACGAGCAGTACTTC.